This TCR beta chain emerged from a study of shared clonotypes between healthy human individuals. Germline assignment: CDR1 SGHAT and CDR2 FQNNGV. This CDR3 spans 16 amino acids. V shed 5 bases, J shed 0 bases, and the junction held 7 bases outside the gene matches. Replicate PCRs from sorted subsets contained around 200 ng DNA, which is around 30,000 T cell genomes. This table comes from immunoSEQ multiplex PCR, and its TCRdb copy is limited to in-frame clones, with some not included. The sample holds fewer than 1.8 million clones, approximately 98.5% seen once. J is TRBJ2-4 and V is TRBV11-2, with 7 bases identical to TRBD1. The source of this sequence is a man aged 30-40 years in good health. The sequenced material came from naive CD4+ T cells sorted from blood. This sample's subset: CD45RA+ positively selected. DNA of the CDR3: TGTGCCAGCAGCATTACAGGGGTACAAGCCAAAAACATTCAGTACTTC. Amino acids: CASSITGVQAKNIQYF.